A selection of T cell receptor beta chains follows, all from one sample in a study of human T cells and chemical hapten exposure. Via MiXCR, TCRdb re-called the RACE reads, giving one row per CDR3 protein. The sample lists more than 100,000 distinct CDR3 sequences, about 11% occurring once. The sample here was whole blood, taken in connection with sensitization to the hapten diphenylcyclopropenone (DPC). These receptors all stem from a woman aged 45-65 years with alopecia areata. Some clones in this sample may be carry-over from other donors' samples. The CDR3 runs from the conserved cysteine through the conserved F or W. Each record gives: CDR3 DNA, CDR3 protein, clone size, D gene, CDR3 length, J gene, V gene. A D gene is named only where the DNA matches it firmly. Not every row has a clone size; where given, it reads once, few, many or a size class.

CDR3nt: TGCGCCAGCAGCCTTAGCGGACAGACCTACAATGAGCAGTTCTTC
CDR3aa: CASSLSGQTYNEQFF
abundance: many
d_gene: -
len: 15
j_gene: TRBJ2-1
v_gene: TRBV4-1

CDR3nt: TGCAGTGCTAGAGATAGTACAGGGGGAGGCGGAAACACCATATATTTT
CDR3aa: CSARDSTGGGGNTIYF
abundance: -
d_gene: TRBD1
len: 16
j_gene: TRBJ1-3
v_gene: TRBV20-1

CDR3nt: TGTGCCAGCTCTGACAACAGGGATGGCTACACCTTC
CDR3aa: CASSDNRDGYTF
abundance: few
d_gene: -
len: 12
j_gene: TRBJ1-2
v_gene: TRBV18

CDR3nt: TGCAGCGTCCCAGGGGGGCGAGATGGCTACACCTTC
CDR3aa: CSVPGGRDGYTF
abundance: -
d_gene: TRBD1
len: 12
j_gene: TRBJ1-2
v_gene: TRBV29-1

CDR3nt: TGTGCCAGCAGTTATTATCCCGATGAGCAGTTCTTC
CDR3aa: CASSYYPDEQFF
abundance: once
d_gene: -
len: 12
j_gene: TRBJ2-1
v_gene: TRBV6-6

CDR3nt: TGTGCCAGCAGTGAATTTGGGGGGTACAATGAGCAGTTCTTC
CDR3aa: CASSEFGGYNEQFF
abundance: few
d_gene: -
len: 14
j_gene: TRBJ2-1
v_gene: TRBV25-1

CDR3nt: TGTGCCAGTACCCTAGGGGGGGGACAGGTCGACGAGCAGTACTTC
CDR3aa: CASTLGGGQVDEQYF
abundance: -
d_gene: -
len: 15
j_gene: TRBJ2-7
v_gene: TRBV19

CDR3nt: TGTGCCAGCCACAGGGACTCCCATAATTCACCCCTCCACTTT
CDR3aa: CASHRDSHNSPLHF
abundance: few
d_gene: -
len: 14
j_gene: TRBJ1-6
v_gene: TRBV7-2

CDR3nt: TGCGCCAGCAGCCCCGGAGGGGGAGGCGAGCAGTACTTC
CDR3aa: CASSPGGGGEQYF
abundance: few
d_gene: -
len: 13
j_gene: TRBJ2-7
v_gene: TRBV5-1

CDR3nt: TGCAGCGTTGAAGAGCGGGACCCCAATGAGCAGTTCTTC
CDR3aa: CSVEERDPNEQFF
abundance: many
d_gene: -
len: 13
j_gene: TRBJ2-1
v_gene: TRBV29-1

CDR3nt: TGTGCCAGCGGACTAGCGGGAGGGCCGGGTCGAGATACGCAGTATTTT
CDR3aa: CASGLAGGPGRDTQYF
abundance: many
d_gene: TRBD2
len: 16
j_gene: TRBJ2-3
v_gene: TRBV28

CDR3nt: TGTGCCAGCAGTGTGGGGACAGGGGGCTATGGCTACACCTTC
CDR3aa: CASSVGTGGYGYTF
abundance: -
d_gene: TRBD1
len: 14
j_gene: TRBJ1-2
v_gene: TRBV2

CDR3nt: TGCGCCAGCATCGGAGACACCCCTAACTATGGCTACACCTTC
CDR3aa: CASIGDTPNYGYTF
abundance: few
d_gene: -
len: 14
j_gene: TRBJ1-2
v_gene: TRBV5-1

CDR3nt: TGTGCCATCAGTCGCGGTGGAGGGGAGGATACGCAGTATTTT
CDR3aa: CAISRGGGEDTQYF
abundance: -
d_gene: -
len: 14
j_gene: TRBJ2-3
v_gene: TRBV10-3

CDR3nt: TGTGCCAGCAGCCAAGGATCGCGGACCCAAGAGACCCAGTACTTC
CDR3aa: CASSQGSRTQETQYF
abundance: many
d_gene: -
len: 15
j_gene: TRBJ2-5
v_gene: TRBV3-1

CDR3nt: TGTGCCAGCACGATTACGAACACTGAAGCTTTCTTT
CDR3aa: CASTITNTEAFF
abundance: -
d_gene: -
len: 12
j_gene: TRBJ1-1
v_gene: TRBV28

CDR3nt: TGTGCCAGCAGCTCCCGCGGGACAATCTACGAGCAGTACTTC
CDR3aa: CASSSRGTIYEQYF
abundance: -
d_gene: -
len: 14
j_gene: TRBJ2-7
v_gene: TRBV7-2

CDR3nt: TGTGCCAGCAGCCTTAGGACGGCAACTAATGAAAAACTGTTTTTT
CDR3aa: CASSLRTATNEKLFF
abundance: few
d_gene: -
len: 15
j_gene: TRBJ1-4
v_gene: TRBV4-2

CDR3nt: TGTGCCAGCAGCTTGGAGGGTAGGATCACAGATACGCAGTATTTT
CDR3aa: CASSLEGRITDTQYF
abundance: few
d_gene: -
len: 15
j_gene: TRBJ2-3
v_gene: TRBV5-4

CDR3nt: TGCGCCAGCAGCTTACAGGAGAACACTGAAGCTTTCTTT
CDR3aa: CASSLQENTEAFF
abundance: many
d_gene: -
len: 13
j_gene: TRBJ1-1
v_gene: TRBV5-1

CDR3nt: TGCGGTTGCGGCAGGGCCAACTATGGCTACACCTTC
CDR3aa: CGCGRANYGYTF
abundance: few
d_gene: -
len: 12
j_gene: TRBJ1-2
v_gene: TRBV20-1

CDR3nt: TGTGCCACCAGCAACGGGGCGGACATTCAGTACTTC
CDR3aa: CATSNGADIQYF
abundance: few
d_gene: -
len: 12
j_gene: TRBJ2-4
v_gene: TRBV15

CDR3nt: TGTGCCAGCAGCGTGGGCGACCCGGGCGAGCAGTACTTC
CDR3aa: CASSVGDPGEQYF
abundance: few
d_gene: -
len: 13
j_gene: TRBJ2-7
v_gene: TRBV9

CDR3nt: TGTGCCAGCAGACTAGACTTTTCCGCCGGGGAGCTGTTTTTT
CDR3aa: CASRLDFSAGELFF
abundance: -
d_gene: -
len: 14
j_gene: TRBJ2-2
v_gene: TRBV12-3/TRBV12-4

CDR3nt: TGTGCCAGCAGCTCGCAGCGCTCTGGGGCCAACGTCCTGACTTTC
CDR3aa: CASSSQRSGANVLTF
abundance: -
d_gene: -
len: 15
j_gene: TRBJ2-6
v_gene: TRBV6-2/TRBV6-3

CDR3nt: TGTGCCAGCAGTTTGACAGCGACAACCTACGAGCAGTACTTC
CDR3aa: CASSLTATTYEQYF
abundance: few
d_gene: -
len: 14
j_gene: TRBJ2-7
v_gene: TRBV6-2/TRBV6-3

CDR3nt: TGTGCCATGCGGGACGGGTACAATGAGCAGTTCTTC
CDR3aa: CAMRDGYNEQFF
abundance: many
d_gene: -
len: 12
j_gene: TRBJ2-1
v_gene: TRBV10-3

CDR3nt: TGTGCCAGCAGCTTAGGGACACACTACAATGAGCAGTTCTTC
CDR3aa: CASSLGTHYNEQFF
abundance: few
d_gene: -
len: 14
j_gene: TRBJ2-1
v_gene: TRBV7-6

CDR3nt: TGCGCCAGCAGCCAAGAAAAGGGACCGGGACATTATGGCTACACCTTC
CDR3aa: CASSQEKGPGHYGYTF
abundance: -
d_gene: -
len: 16
j_gene: TRBJ1-2
v_gene: TRBV4-3

CDR3nt: TGTGCCAGCGGAATTGGGACAGATCGGTGGGCTAGCACAGATACGCAGTATTTT
CDR3aa: CASGIGTDRWASTDTQYF
abundance: few
d_gene: TRBD1
len: 18
j_gene: TRBJ2-3
v_gene: TRBV5-6

CDR3nt: TGCAGTGCCCCGGGGCAGCTGAACACTGAAGCTTTCTTT
CDR3aa: CSAPGQLNTEAFF
abundance: few
d_gene: -
len: 13
j_gene: TRBJ1-1
v_gene: TRBV20-1

CDR3nt: TGTGCCAGCAGCTTAGCGCGAAGGATTCAAGAGACCCAGTACTTC
CDR3aa: CASSLARRIQETQYF
abundance: many
d_gene: -
len: 15
j_gene: TRBJ2-5
v_gene: TRBV7-9

CDR3nt: TGTGCCAGCAGCCAGGCCGGGACTCTTCAAACCCAGTACTTC
CDR3aa: CASSQAGTLQTQYF
abundance: many
d_gene: -
len: 14
j_gene: TRBJ2-5
v_gene: TRBV4-2

CDR3nt: TGCAGTGCTAGAAGCGCCGGGGAGCCGTTTTTT
CDR3aa: CSARSAGEPFF
abundance: -
d_gene: -
len: 11
j_gene: TRBJ2-2
v_gene: TRBV20-1

CDR3nt: TGTGCCAGCAGCCAGACGGATAATCAGCCCCAGCATTTT
CDR3aa: CASSQTDNQPQHF
abundance: -
d_gene: -
len: 13
j_gene: TRBJ1-5
v_gene: TRBV3-1

CDR3nt: TGTGCCAGCAGCCCCGACCCCCAAGGCTACACCTTC
CDR3aa: CASSPDPQGYTF
abundance: -
d_gene: -
len: 12
j_gene: TRBJ1-2
v_gene: TRBV28

CDR3nt: TGTGCCACCAGTGATCCACGGACAGGGGCAAACGAGCAGTACTTC
CDR3aa: CATSDPRTGANEQYF
abundance: -
d_gene: TRBD1
len: 15
j_gene: TRBJ2-7
v_gene: TRBV24-1

CDR3nt: TGCAGCGTTGGGCGCGGGGTAGGCTCCTCTAGCACAGATACGCAGTATTTT
CDR3aa: CSVGRGVGSSSTDTQYF
abundance: few
d_gene: -
len: 17
j_gene: TRBJ2-3
v_gene: TRBV29-1

CDR3nt: TGTGCCAGCAGTTTATCGATGGGGGCTTTCTTT
CDR3aa: CASSLSMGAFF
abundance: -
d_gene: -
len: 11
j_gene: TRBJ1-1
v_gene: TRBV12-3/TRBV12-4

CDR3nt: TGTGCCATCAGTGAGGCAGGGGGCAATTCACCCCTCCACTTT
CDR3aa: CAISEAGGNSPLHF
abundance: -
d_gene: TRBD1
len: 14
j_gene: TRBJ1-6
v_gene: TRBV10-3

CDR3nt: TGTGCCAGCAGCTTAAACGCGGGTCGGGCAGATACGCAGTATTTT
CDR3aa: CASSLNAGRADTQYF
abundance: few
d_gene: -
len: 15
j_gene: TRBJ2-3
v_gene: TRBV7-8

CDR3nt: TGTGCCAGCAGTTATGATTTGTTGGTTGGCTTTCCCTATGGCTACACCTTC
CDR3aa: CASSYDLLVGFPYGYTF
abundance: -
d_gene: -
len: 17
j_gene: TRBJ1-2
v_gene: TRBV6-5

CDR3nt: TGTGCCAGCAGTTTTTTGACTACTAGCGGGAGAAAGTATGAGCAGTTCTTC
CDR3aa: CASSFLTTSGRKYEQFF
abundance: -
d_gene: TRBD2
len: 17
j_gene: TRBJ2-1
v_gene: TRBV6-5

CDR3nt: TGCGCCAGCAGCTTGATCGCTGGGGGGTTGGACACTGAAGCTTTCTTT
CDR3aa: CASSLIAGGLDTEAFF
abundance: few
d_gene: -
len: 16
j_gene: TRBJ1-1
v_gene: TRBV5-1

CDR3nt: TGTGCCAGCAGCCCCTCGAGGCAGGGGGAGACCCAGTACTTC
CDR3aa: CASSPSRQGETQYF
abundance: -
d_gene: -
len: 14
j_gene: TRBJ2-5
v_gene: TRBV7-3

CDR3nt: TGTGCCAGCAGTTTTGGCAATCAGCCCCAGCATTTT
CDR3aa: CASSFGNQPQHF
abundance: many
d_gene: -
len: 12
j_gene: TRBJ1-5
v_gene: TRBV28

CDR3nt: TGTGCCAGCATCTATGGGTACCAAGAGACCCAGTACTTC
CDR3aa: CASIYGYQETQYF
abundance: -
d_gene: -
len: 13
j_gene: TRBJ2-5
v_gene: TRBV2

CDR3nt: TGTGCCAGCAGCCGGACAGATACGCAGTATTTT
CDR3aa: CASSRTDTQYF
abundance: many
d_gene: -
len: 11
j_gene: TRBJ2-3
v_gene: TRBV12-3/TRBV12-4